The entry below gives a single T cell receptor beta chain sequence along with its context. Its antigen is not identified. The record originates from a study of beta chain features in type 1 diabetes. Study details: Examination of sorted cells across all samples involved 90 million to 120 million cells.

Expressed TCRB transcripts were sequenced after all isolated RNA was converted to cDNA. TCRdb keeps only in-frame clones here, not all; method: immunoSEQ multiplex PCR. The sample includes almost 350,000 clones, less than 10% of them seen just once. Whole-study findings and limits: Reads derived from cDNA could over-represent cells showing high TCR expression. A potential influence of HLA type upon TCRB rearrangement remained unresolved herein.

Trimming left V 5 bases short and J 3 bases short, with 10 bases between. Germline-derived CDR1 and CDR2 are SGHTA and FQGNSA. The CDR3 length is 14 residues. The chain uses TRBV7-2 and TRBJ1-4; possible D gene TRBD1, 6 bases. The sample taken for sequencing was central memory CD4+ T cells from blood. This TCR was recovered from a young woman in good health. CDR3 residues: CASSKQGANEKLFF. The CDR3 DNA reads as TGTGCCAGCAGCAAACAGGGAGCTAATGAAAAACTGTTTTTT.